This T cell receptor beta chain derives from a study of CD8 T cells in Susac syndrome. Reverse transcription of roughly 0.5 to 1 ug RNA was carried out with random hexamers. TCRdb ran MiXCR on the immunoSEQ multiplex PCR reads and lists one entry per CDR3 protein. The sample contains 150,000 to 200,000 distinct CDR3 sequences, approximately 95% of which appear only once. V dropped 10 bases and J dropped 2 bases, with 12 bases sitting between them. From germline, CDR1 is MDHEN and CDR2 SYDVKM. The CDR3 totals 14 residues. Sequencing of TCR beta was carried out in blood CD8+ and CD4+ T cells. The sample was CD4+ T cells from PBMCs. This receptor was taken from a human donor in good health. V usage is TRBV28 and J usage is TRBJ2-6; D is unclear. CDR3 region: CATDLIPGANVLTF. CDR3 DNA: TGTGCCACGGACCTCATCCCTGGGGCCAACGTCCTGACTTTC.